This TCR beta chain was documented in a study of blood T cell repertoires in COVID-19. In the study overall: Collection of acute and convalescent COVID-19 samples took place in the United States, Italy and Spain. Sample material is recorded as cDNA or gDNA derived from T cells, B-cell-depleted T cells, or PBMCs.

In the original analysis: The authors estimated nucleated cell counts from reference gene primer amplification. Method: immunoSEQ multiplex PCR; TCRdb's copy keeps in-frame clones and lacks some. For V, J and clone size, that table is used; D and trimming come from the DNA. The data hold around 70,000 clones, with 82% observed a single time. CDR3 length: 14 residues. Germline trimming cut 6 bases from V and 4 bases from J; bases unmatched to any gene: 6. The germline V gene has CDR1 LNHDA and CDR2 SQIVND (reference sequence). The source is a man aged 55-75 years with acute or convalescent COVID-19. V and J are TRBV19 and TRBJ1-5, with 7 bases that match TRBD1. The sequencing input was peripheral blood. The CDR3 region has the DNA TGTGCCAGTAGGCCCGTACAGGGGAATCAGCCCCAGCATTTT. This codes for CASRPVQGNQPQHF.